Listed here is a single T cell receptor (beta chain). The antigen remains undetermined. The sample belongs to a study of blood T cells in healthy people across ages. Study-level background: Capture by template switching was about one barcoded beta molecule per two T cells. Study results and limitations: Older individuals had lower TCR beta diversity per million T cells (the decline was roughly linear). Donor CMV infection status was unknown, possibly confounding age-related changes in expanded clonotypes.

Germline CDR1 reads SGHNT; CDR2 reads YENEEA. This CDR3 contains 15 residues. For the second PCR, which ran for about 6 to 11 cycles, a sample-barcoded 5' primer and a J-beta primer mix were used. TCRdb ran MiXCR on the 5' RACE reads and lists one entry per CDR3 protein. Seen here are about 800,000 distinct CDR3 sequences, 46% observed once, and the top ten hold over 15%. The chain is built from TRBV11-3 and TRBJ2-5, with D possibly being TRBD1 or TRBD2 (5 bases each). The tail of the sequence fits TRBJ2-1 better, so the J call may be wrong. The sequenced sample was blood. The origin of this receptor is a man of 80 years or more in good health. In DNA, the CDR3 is TGTGCCAGCAGCTTAGGAGGGGCCCGTCAAGAGACCCAGTTCTTC. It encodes CASSLGGARQETQFF.